The TCR beta chain described here comes from a study of shared T cell receptors in the human thymus. Clones were sequenced by immunoSEQ multiplex PCR, and TCRdb holds only the in-frame ones, with some missing. This sample carries over 650,000 clones, 80% to 90% of them seen once, and the ten largest clones take roughly 0.0086%. CDR3 length: 17 amino acids. V lost 0 bases to trimming and J lost 0 bases, with 12 bases between them. Germline loops: CDR1 LNHNV, CDR2 YYDKDF (reference sequence). In addition, the sample was reused for a study of human thymus T cells. That work adds: The thymus tissue came from resections taken during corrective heart surgery. Blood and thymic repertoires both appeared biased in V and J gene usage.

The gene calls are TRBV15 and TRBJ1-5; D is unclear. This sequence originates from a boy in the first two years of life with a congenital heart defect. What was sequenced was thymocytes. CDR3 protein: CATSREKTVYSNQPQHF. In nucleotides, the CDR3 is TGTGCCACCAGCAGAGAAAAAACAGTGTATAGCAATCAGCCCCAGCATTTT.